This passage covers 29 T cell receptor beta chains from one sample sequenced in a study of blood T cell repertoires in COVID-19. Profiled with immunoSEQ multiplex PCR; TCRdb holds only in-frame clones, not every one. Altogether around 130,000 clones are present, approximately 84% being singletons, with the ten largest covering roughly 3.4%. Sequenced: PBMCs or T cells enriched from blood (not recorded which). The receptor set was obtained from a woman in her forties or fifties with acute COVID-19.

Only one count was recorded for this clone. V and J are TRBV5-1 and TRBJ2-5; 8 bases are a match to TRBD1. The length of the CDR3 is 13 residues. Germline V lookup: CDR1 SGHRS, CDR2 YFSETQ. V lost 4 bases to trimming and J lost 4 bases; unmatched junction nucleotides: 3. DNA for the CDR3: TGCGCCAGCAGCCTGACAGGGGTAGAGACCCAGTACTTC. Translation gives CASSLTGVETQYF.

CDR3 DNA: TGTGCCATCACCGGTGGGCGGGAGCGTCGCGAGCAGTACTTC. It specifies CAITGGRERREQYF. This chain uses TRBV7-9 with TRBJ2-7; 7 bases match TRBD2. The germline V gene has CDR1 SEHNR and CDR2 FQNEAQ (reference sequence). J lost 6 bases, V lost 10 bases, and 15 bases had no gene match. This CDR3 spans 14 amino acids.

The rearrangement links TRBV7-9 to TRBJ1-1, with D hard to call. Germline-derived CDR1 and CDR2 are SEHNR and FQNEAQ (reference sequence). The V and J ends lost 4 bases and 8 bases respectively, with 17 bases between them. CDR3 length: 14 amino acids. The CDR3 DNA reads TGTGCCAGCAGCTCCGATGAGACCGGGTTAGAAGCTTTCTTT. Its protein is CASSSDETGLEAFF.

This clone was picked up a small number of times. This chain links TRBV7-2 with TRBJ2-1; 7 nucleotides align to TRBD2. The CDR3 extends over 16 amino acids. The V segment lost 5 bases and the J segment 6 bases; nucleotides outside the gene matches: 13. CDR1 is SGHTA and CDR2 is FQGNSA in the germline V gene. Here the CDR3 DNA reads TGTGCCAGCAGCGAACGTCTGGGGGGGAGGGTCAATGAGCAGTTCTTC. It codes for CASSERLGGRVNEQFF.

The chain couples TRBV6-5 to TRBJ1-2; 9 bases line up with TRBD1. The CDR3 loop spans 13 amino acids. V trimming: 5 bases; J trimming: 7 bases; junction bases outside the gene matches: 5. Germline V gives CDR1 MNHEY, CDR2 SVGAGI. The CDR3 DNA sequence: TGTGCCAGCAGTAAGGGACAGGGTCTTGGCTACACCTTC. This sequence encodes CASSKGQGLGYTF.

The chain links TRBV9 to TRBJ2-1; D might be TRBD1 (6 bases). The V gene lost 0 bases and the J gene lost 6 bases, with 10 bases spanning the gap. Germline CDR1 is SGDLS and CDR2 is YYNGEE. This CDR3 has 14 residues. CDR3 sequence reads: CASSVVEGGNEQFF. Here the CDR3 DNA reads TGTGCCAGCAGCGTAGTGGAAGGGGGCAATGAGCAGTTCTTC.

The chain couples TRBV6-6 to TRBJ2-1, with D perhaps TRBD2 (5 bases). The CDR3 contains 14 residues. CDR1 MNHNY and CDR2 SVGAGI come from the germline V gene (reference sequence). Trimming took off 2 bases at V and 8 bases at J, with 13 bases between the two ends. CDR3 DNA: TGTGCCAGCAGTTACGGGCGCGCCGGGGATGAGCAGTTCTTC. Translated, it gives CASSYGRAGDEQFF.

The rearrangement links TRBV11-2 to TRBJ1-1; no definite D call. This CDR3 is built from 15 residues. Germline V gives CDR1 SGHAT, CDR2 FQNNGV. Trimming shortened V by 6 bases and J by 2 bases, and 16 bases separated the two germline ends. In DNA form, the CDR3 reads TGTGCCAGCAGATATGGGCCTCCATCAAACACTGAAGCTTTCTTT. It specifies CASRYGPPSNTEAFF.

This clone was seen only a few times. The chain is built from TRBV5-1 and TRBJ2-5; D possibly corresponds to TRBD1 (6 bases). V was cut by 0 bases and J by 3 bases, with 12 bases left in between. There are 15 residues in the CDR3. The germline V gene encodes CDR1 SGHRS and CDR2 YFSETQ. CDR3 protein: CASSLGGNREETQYF. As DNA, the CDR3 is TGCGCCAGCAGCTTGGGGGGAAACAGGGAAGAGACCCAGTACTTC.

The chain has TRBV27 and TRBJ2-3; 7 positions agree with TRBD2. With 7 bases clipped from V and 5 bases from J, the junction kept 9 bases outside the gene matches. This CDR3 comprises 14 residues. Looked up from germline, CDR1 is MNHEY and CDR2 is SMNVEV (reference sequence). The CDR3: CASIEAGRGDTQYF. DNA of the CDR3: TGTGCCAGCATAGAAGCGGGAAGGGGAGATACGCAGTATTTT.

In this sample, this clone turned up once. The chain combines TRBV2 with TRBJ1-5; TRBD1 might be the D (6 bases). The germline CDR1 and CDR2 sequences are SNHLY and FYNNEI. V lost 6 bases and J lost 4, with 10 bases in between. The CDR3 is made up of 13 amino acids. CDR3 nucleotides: TGTGCCAGCAGGTCCCAGGGGAATCAGCCCCAGCATTTT. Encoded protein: CASRSQGNQPQHF.

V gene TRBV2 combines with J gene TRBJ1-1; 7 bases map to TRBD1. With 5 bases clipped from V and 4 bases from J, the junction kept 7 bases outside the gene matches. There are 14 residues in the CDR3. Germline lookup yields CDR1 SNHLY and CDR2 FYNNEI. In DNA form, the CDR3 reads TGTGCCAGCAGTTCACAACAGGGGTCCACTGAAGCTTTCTTT. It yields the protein CASSSQQGSTEAFF.

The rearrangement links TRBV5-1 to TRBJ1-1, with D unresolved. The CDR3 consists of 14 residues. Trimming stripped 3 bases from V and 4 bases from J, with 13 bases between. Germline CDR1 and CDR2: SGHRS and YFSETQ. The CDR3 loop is CASSYGLAGTEAFF. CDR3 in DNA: TGCGCCAGCAGCTACGGCTTGGCGGGCACTGAAGCTTTCTTT.

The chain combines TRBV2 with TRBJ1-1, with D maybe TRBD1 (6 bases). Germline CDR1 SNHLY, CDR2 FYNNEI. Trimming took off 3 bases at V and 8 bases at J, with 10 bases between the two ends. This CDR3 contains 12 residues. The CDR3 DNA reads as TGTGCCAGCAGTGACCCGGACAGAGAAGCTTTCTTT. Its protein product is CASSDPDREAFF.

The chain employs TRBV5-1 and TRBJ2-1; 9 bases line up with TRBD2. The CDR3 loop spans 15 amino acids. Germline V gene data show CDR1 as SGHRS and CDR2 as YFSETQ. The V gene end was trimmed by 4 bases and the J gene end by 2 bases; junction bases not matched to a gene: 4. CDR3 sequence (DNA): TGCGCCAGCAGCCGGGCGGGAGGGCCCTACAATGAGCAGTTCTTC. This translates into CASSRAGGPYNEQFF.

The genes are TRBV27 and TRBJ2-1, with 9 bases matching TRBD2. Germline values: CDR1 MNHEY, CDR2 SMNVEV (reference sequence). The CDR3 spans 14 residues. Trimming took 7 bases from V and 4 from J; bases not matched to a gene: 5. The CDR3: CASKGLAGYNEQFF. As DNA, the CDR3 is TGTGCCAGCAAGGGTCTAGCGGGGTACAATGAGCAGTTCTTC.

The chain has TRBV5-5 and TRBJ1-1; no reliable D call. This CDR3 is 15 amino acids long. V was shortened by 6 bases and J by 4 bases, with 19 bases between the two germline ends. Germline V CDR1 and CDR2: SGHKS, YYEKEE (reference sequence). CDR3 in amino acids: CASTFEADRVTEAFF. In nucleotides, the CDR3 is TGTGCCAGCACCTTTGAGGCAGATCGGGTCACTGAAGCTTTCTTT.

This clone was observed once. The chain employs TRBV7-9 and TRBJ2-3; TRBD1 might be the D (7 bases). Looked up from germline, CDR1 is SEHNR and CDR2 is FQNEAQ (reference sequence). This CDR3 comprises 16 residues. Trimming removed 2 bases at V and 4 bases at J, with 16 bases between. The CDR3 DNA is TGTGCCAGCAGCTTATGGCAGGGGGGTAGCGCAGATACGCAGTATTTT. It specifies CASSLWQGGSADTQYF.

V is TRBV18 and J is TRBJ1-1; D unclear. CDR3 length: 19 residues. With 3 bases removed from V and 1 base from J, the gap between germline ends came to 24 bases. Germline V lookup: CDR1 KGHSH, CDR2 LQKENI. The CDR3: CASSPTTPRRIVWNTEAFF. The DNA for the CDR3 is TGTGCCAGCTCACCCACCACCCCAAGGAGAATCGTATGGAACACTGAAGCTTTCTTT.

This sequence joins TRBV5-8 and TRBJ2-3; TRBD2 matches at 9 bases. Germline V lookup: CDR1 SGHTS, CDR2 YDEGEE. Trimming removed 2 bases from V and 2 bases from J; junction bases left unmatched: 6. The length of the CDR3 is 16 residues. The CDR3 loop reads CASSFLAGEFTDTQYF. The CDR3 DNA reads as TGTGCCAGCAGCTTCTTAGCGGGGGAGTTCACAGATACGCAGTATTTT. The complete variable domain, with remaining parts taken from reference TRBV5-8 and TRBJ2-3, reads EAGVTQSPTHLIKTRGQQATLRCSPISGHTSVYWYQQALGLGLQFLLWYDEGEERNRGNFPPRFSGRQFPNYSSELNVNALELEDSALYLCASSFLAGEFTDTQYFGPGTRLTVL.

CDR3 protein: CASSSSWASSNEQFF. The CDR3 coding sequence is TGTGCCAGCAGCTCTTCCTGGGCTAGCTCGAATGAGCAGTTCTTC. V is TRBV7-2 and J is TRBJ2-1, with a tentative D call TRBD2 (5 bases). Germline CDR1 is SGHTA and CDR2 is FQGNSA. The germline V and J ends were trimmed by 4 bases and 7 bases, with 17 bases remaining between them. This CDR3 is built from 15 residues.

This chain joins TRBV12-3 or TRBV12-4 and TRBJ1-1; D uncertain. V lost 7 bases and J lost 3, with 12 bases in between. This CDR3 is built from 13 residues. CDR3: CASTRESYTEAFF. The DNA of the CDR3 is TGTGCCAGCACCCGGGAAAGCTACACTGAAGCTTTCTTT.

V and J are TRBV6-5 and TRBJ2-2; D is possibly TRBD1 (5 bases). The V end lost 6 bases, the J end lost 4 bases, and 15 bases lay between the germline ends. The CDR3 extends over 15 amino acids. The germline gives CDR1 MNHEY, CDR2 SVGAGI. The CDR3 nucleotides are TGTGCCAGCAGCACCGGACGAAGGGGCACCGGGGAGCTGTTTTTT. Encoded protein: CASSTGRRGTGELFF.

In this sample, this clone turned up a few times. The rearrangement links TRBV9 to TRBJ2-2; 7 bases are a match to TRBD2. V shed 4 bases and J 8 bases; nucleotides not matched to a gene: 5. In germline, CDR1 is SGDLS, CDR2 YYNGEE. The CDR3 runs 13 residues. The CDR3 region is CASSQGLVGELFF. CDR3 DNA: TGTGCCAGCAGCCAAGGACTAGTTGGGGAGCTGTTTTTT. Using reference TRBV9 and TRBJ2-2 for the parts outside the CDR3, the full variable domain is DSGVTQTPKHLITATGQRVTLRCSPRSGDLSVYWYQQSLDQGLQFLIQYYNGEERAKGNILERFSAQQFPDLHSELNLSSLELGDSALYFCASSQGLVGELFFGEGSRLTVL.

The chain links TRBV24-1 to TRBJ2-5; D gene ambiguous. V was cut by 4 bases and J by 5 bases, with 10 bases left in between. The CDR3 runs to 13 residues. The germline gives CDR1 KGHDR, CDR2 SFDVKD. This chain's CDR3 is CATSEPSGETQYF. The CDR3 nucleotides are TGTGCCACCAGTGAGCCTTCGGGTGAGACCCAGTACTTC.

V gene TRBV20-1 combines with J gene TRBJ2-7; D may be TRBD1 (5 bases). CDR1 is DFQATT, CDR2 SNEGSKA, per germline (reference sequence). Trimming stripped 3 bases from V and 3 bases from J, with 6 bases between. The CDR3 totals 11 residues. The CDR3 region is CSASRGYEQYF. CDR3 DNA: TGCAGTGCTAGTAGGGGCTACGAGCAGTACTTC.

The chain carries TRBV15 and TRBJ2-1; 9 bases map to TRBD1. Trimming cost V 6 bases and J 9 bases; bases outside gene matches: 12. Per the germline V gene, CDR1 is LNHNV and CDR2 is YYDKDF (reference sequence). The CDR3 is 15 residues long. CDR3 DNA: TGTGCCACCAGGTCGGGACAGGGTGTTTTTCTTGAGCAGTTCTTC. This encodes CATRSGQGVFLEQFF.

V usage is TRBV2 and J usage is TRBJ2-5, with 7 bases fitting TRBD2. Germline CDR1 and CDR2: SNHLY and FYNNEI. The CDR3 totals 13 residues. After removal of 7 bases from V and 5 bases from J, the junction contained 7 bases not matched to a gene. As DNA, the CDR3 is TGTGCCAGCAAGAAAGGGCGGGAGGAGACCCAGTACTTC. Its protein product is CASKKGREETQYF.

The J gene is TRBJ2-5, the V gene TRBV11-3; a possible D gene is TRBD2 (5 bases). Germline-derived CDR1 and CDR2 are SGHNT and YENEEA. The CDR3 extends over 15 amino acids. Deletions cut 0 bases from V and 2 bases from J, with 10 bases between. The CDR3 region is CASSLEAAEQETQYF. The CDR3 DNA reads TGTGCCAGCAGCTTAGAAGCGGCAGAACAAGAGACCCAGTACTTC.